The 12 T cell receptor beta chains below were found in one sample sequenced in a study of persistence of HIV-infected CD4 T cells. Antigen specificity for these receptors is unknown. The immunoSEQ assay was version 4, run in survey mode. Sequencing was performed with immunoSEQ multiplex PCR; in TCRdb, only in-frame clones are kept and a portion is missing. The top ten clones hold approximately 1% of a sample with around 40,000 clones, 70% to 90% of them seen once. Nonspecific anti-CD3/anti-CD28 bead stimulation represents the broad CD4+ T cell repertoire. CD4+ T cells upregulating both CD40 ligand and CD69 were sorted as responding cells. Specimen: CD4+ T cells sorted from PBMCs after approximately 19-hour stimulation, collected from a patient who received antiretroviral therapy. These receptors were collected from an adult man with HIV who was CMV-seropositive.

This clone was observed once. The chain couples TRBV27 to TRBJ1-5, with TRBD1 identical over 8 bases. J gave up 1 base and V 3 bases, and 2 bases lay outside the gene matches. The CDR3 has 15 amino acids. Germline V lookup: CDR1 MNHEY, CDR2 SMNVEV (reference sequence). The CDR3 DNA reads TGTGCCAGCAGTTTCAGGGGGCAAAGCAATCAGCCCCAGCATTTT. Translating it yields CASSFRGQSNQPQHF.

This clone was seen a few times. The V call is TRBV28, the J call TRBJ1-1; the D is unclear. CDR1 MDHEN and CDR2 SYDVKM come from the germline V gene. V lost 5 bases to trimming and J lost 3 bases, with 13 bases between them. The CDR3 covers 14 residues. CDR3 in amino acids: CASSAFGPDTEAFF. Written as DNA, the CDR3 is TGTGCCAGCAGTGCCTTCGGACCAGACACTGAAGCTTTCTTT. Variable domain in full (rest from reference TRBV28 and TRBJ1-1): DVKVTQSSRYLVKRTGEKVFLECVQDMDHENMFWYRQDPGLGLRLIYFSYDVKMKEKGDIPEGYSVSREKKERFSLILESASTNQTSMYLCASSAFGPDTEAFFGQGTRLTVV.

This sequence joins TRBV7-2 and TRBJ1-5, with D unresolved. Germline assignment: CDR1 SGHTA and CDR2 FQGNSA. This CDR3 spans 13 amino acids. V dropped 1 base and J dropped 5 bases, with 6 bases sitting between them. The DNA for the CDR3 is TGTGCCAGCAGCTTAGAGGGCTATCAGCCCCAGCATTTT. Translation: CASSLEGYQPQHF.

This chain connects TRBV6-5 to TRBJ1-5; D is perhaps TRBD1 (5 bases). CDR1 is MNHEY, CDR2 SVGAGI, per germline. The V end was cut by 2 bases, the J end by 4 bases, with 9 bases between. CDR3 length: 14 amino acids. In DNA form, the CDR3 reads TGTGCCAGCAGTTACACGGGGCCTAATCAGCCCCAGCATTTT. Its protein product is CASSYTGPNQPQHF.

About this clone: Other DNA sequences in this sample translate to the same CDR3. The V call is TRBV5-1, the J call TRBJ2-3; D is ambiguous. This CDR3 spans 16 amino acids. Trimming shortened V by 2 bases and J by 0 bases, and 13 bases separated the two germline ends. Germline loops: CDR1 SGHRS, CDR2 YFSETQ. This CDR3 reads CASSLLGTRSTDTQYF. The CDR3 region has the DNA TGCGCCAGCAGCTTACTCGGTACCCGTAGCACAGATACGCAGTATTTT. Looking up the rest from reference TRBV5-1 and TRBJ2-3 gives the full variable domain: KAGVTQTPRYLIKTRGQQVTLSCSPISGHRSVSWYQQTPGQGLQFLFEYFSETQRNKGNFPGRFSGRQFSNSRSEMNVSTLELGDSALYLCASSLLGTRSTDTQYFGPGTRLTVL.

The rearrangement uses TRBV6-5 and TRBJ1-1; D gene unclear. Germline CDR1 reads MNHEY; CDR2 reads SVGAGI. Between the trimmed V and J ends, which lost 8 bases and 4 bases, there was a span of 8 bases. CDR3 length equals 11 residues. CDR3 DNA sequence: TGTGCCAGCCGGGGAGGCACTGAAGCTTTCTTT. It specifies CASRGGTEAFF.

This chain links TRBV14 with TRBJ1-1; possibly TRBD1 for D (6 bases). Trimming removed 2 bases from V and 10 bases from J, with 8 bases in between. The germline CDR1 and CDR2 sequences are SGHDN and FVKESK. The CDR3 runs to 11 residues. The CDR3 DNA follows: TGTGCCAGCAGCCAATGGACAGTAGCTTTCTTT. This translates into CASSQWTVAFF. Full variable domain (remainder filled in from reference TRBV14 and TRBJ1-1): EAGVTQFPSHSVIEKGQTVTLRCDPISGHDNLYWYRRVMGKEIKFLLHFVKESKQDESGMPNNRFLAERTGGTYSTLKVQPAELEDSGVYFCASSQWTVAFFGQGTRLTVV.

V and J are TRBV5-1 and TRBJ1-1, with D perhaps TRBD1 (5 bases). Germline CDR1 and CDR2: SGHRS and YFSETQ. The CDR3 sequence is 14 residues long. V lost 4 bases and J 2 bases, leaving 12 bases between the germline ends. CDR3 amino acids: CASSPRGGNTEAFF. The CDR3 DNA reads TGCGCCAGCAGCCCCCGGGGGGGAAACACTGAAGCTTTCTTT.

The chain links TRBV3-1 (or the pseudogene TRBV3-2) to TRBJ1-3; TRBD1 agrees at 8 bases. The germline V gene has CDR1 LGHDT and CDR2 YNNKEL (reference sequence). The V and J ends lost 4 bases and 0 bases, in that order; junction bases with no gene match: 14. The CDR3 runs to 19 residues. CDR3 nucleotides: TGTGCCAGCAGCCTAGATGGGACAGGCGCAACCCTCTCTGGAAACACCATATATTTT. The encoded protein is CASSLDGTGATLSGNTIYF.

This clone was recorded a few times. V and J are TRBV5-1 and TRBJ2-1; D is tentatively TRBD1 or TRBD2 (5 bases each). CDR1 is SGHRS, CDR2 YFSETQ, per germline. V gave up 4 bases and J gave up 4 bases, with 12 bases separating them. The CDR3 loop spans 14 amino acids. CDR3 sequence (DNA): TGCGCCAGCAGCGCCCTGGGGGATTACAATGAGCAGTTCTTC. Residues: CASSALGDYNEQFF.

V and J are TRBV5-1 and TRBJ2-1; 9 bases are a match to TRBD1. After removal of 0 bases from V and 6 bases from J, the junction contained 4 bases not matched to a gene. In germline, CDR1 is SGHRS, CDR2 YFSETQ. There are 15 residues in the CDR3. CDR3 nucleotides: TGCGCCAGCAGCTTGGGGGACAGGGCGAGCAATGAGCAGTTCTTC. Translating it yields CASSLGDRASNEQFF.

V gene TRBV4-1 combines with J gene TRBJ2-5; 8 bases agree with TRBD1. The V gene's germline CDR1 is MGHRA and CDR2 YSYEKL. The CDR3 length is 14 residues. The V and J ends lost 4 bases and 4 bases, in that order; junction bases with no gene match: 5. In DNA, the CDR3 is TGCGCCAGCAGCCCTGGACAGGGTCGAGAGACCCAGTACTTC. It is translated as CASSPGQGRETQYF.